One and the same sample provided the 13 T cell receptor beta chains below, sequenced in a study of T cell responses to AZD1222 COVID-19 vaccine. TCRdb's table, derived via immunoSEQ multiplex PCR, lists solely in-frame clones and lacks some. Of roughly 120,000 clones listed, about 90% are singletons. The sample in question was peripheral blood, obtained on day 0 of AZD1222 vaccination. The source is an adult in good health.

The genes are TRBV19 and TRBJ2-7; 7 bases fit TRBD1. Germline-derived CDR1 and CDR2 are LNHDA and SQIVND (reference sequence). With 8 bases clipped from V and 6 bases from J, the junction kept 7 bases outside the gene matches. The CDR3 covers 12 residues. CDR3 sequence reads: CASDDRDGEQYF. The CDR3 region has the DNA TGTGCCAGTGATGACAGGGACGGCGAGCAGTACTTC.

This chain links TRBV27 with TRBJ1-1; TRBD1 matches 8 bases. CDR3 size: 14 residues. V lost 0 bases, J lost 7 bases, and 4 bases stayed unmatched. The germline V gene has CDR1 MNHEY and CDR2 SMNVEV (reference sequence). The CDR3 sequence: CASSLSNRGGEAFF. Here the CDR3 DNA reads TGTGCCAGCAGTTTATCGAACAGGGGGGGTGAAGCTTTCTTT.

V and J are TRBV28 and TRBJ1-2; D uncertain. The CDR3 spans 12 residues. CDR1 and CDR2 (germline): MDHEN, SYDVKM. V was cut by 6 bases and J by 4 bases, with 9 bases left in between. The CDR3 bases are TGTGCCAGCAGCCGAGACGTCTATGGCTACACCTTC. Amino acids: CASSRDVYGYTF.

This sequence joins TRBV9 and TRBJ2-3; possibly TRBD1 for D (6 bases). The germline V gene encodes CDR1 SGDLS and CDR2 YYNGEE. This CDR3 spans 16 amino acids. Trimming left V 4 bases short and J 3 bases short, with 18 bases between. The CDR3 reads CASSSVLGAQTDTQYF. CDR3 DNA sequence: TGTGCCAGCAGCTCTGTGTTGGGGGCCCAAACAGATACGCAGTATTTT.

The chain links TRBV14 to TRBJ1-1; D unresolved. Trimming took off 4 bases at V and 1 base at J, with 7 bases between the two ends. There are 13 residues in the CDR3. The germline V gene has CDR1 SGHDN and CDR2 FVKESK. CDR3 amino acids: CASSLVGNTEAFF. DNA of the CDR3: TGTGCCAGCAGCCTGGTAGGGAACACTGAAGCTTTCTTT.

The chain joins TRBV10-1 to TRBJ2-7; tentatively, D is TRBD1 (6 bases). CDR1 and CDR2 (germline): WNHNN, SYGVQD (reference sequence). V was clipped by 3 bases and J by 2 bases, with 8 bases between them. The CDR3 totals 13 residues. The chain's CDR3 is CASSDQGTYEQYF. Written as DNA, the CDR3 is TGCGCCAGCAGTGATCAGGGGACCTACGAGCAGTACTTC.

The CDR3 loop reads CASSLTGVNQPQHF. Written as DNA, the CDR3 is TGTGCCAGCAGTTTGACAGGGGTCAATCAGCCCCAGCATTTT. The chain carries TRBV2 and TRBJ1-5; TRBD1 matches 8 bases. CDR1 and CDR2 (germline): SNHLY, FYNNEI. The J segment lost 3 bases and the V segment lost 5 bases, leaving 3 bases of the junction unmatched. This CDR3 region has 14 residues.

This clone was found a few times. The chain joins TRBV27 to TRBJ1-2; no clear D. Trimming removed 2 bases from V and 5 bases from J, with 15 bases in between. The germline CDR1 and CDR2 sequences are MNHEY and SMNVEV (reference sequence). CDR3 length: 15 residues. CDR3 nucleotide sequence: TGTGCCAGCAGTTTACTGGACCCCTTCATTTATGGCTACACCTTC. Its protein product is CASSLLDPFIYGYTF.

CDR3 DNA sequence: TGCGCCAGCAGCTTGACAGCGAAGGGCACCGGGGAGCTGTTTTTT. It yields the protein CASSLTAKGTGELFF. This chain uses TRBV5-1 with TRBJ2-2; D call uncertain. Germline V gene data show CDR1 as SGHRS and CDR2 as YFSETQ. CDR3 size: 15 residues. V was clipped by 1 base and J by 4 bases, with 11 bases between them.

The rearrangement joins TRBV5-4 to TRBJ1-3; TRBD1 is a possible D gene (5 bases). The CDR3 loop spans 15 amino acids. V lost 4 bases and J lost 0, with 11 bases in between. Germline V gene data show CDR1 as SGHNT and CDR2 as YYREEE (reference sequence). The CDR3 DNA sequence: TGTGCCAGCAGCCCCGGGGGGGGCTCTGGAAACACCATATATTTT. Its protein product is CASSPGGGSGNTIYF.

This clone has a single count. The CDR3 DNA is TGCGCCAGCAGCTTGGAGGGCAGGGGGCAGTTGGGTGAGCAGTTCTTC. This codes for CASSLEGRGQLGEQFF. V usage is TRBV5-1 and J usage is TRBJ2-1; 8 bases line up with TRBD1. Germline V gene lookup returns CDR1 SGHRS and CDR2 YFSETQ. The junction had 11 bases not matched to a gene; V was cut back by 0 bases and J by 9 bases. There are 16 residues in the CDR3.

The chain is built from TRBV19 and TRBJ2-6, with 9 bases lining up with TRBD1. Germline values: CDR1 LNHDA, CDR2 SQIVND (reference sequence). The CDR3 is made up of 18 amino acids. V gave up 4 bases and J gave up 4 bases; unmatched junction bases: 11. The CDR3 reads CASSTRGQGMSGANVLTF. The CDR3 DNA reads TGTGCCAGTAGTACCAGGGGACAGGGAATGTCCGGGGCCAACGTCCTGACTTTC.

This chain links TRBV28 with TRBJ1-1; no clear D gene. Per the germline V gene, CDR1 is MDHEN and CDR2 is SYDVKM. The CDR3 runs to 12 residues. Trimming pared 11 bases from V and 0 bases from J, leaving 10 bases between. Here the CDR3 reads CAAGTLNTEAFF. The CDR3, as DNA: TGTGCCGCGGGAACTCTGAACACTGAAGCTTTCTTT.